This entry lists 17 T cell receptor beta chains sequenced from one sample in a study of CD8 T cells in ankylosing spondylitis. Study-level results: Among TCR beta sequences, a motif of under 10 highly homologous variants appeared characteristic of ankylosing spondylitis blood.

No antigen has been assigned to these receptors. A single record per CDR3 protein comes from TCRdb applying MiXCR to the 5' RACE reads. The sample carries a few hundred thousand distinct CDR3 sequences, 7% to 9% recorded once. The source material was blood, either unsorted or a sorted T cell fraction (not recorded which). These TCRs come from a male donor with ankylosing spondylitis.

This chain uses TRBV29-1 with TRBJ2-1; 7 nucleotides align to TRBD2. This CDR3 contains 13 residues. Germline-derived CDR1 and CDR2 are SQVTM and ANQGSEA. The junction had 10 bases not matched to a gene; V was cut back by 4 bases and J by 10 bases. In nucleotides, the CDR3 is TGCAGCGTTGCTTTGACTAGCCAAGCCGAGCAGTTCTTC. Amino acid sequence: CSVALTSQAEQFF.

V gene TRBV7-9 combines with J gene TRBJ1-1; D unclear. V was pared by 7 bases and J by 0 bases, with 9 bases between. The germline V gene has CDR1 SEHNR and CDR2 FQNEAQ (reference sequence). The CDR3 is made up of 13 amino acids. This chain's CDR3 is CASKQVMNTEAFF. The CDR3 nucleotides are TGTGCCAGCAAGCAGGTAATGAACACTGAAGCTTTCTTT.

CDR3 nucleotides: TGTGCCATAGGACAGTCGAATAGCAATCAGCCCCAGCATTTT. Its translation: CAIGQSNSNQPQHF. V and J are TRBV10-3 and TRBJ1-5, with a possible D match to TRBD1 (6 bases). Trimming shortened V by 9 bases and J by 0 bases, and 12 bases separated the two germline ends. CDR1 ENHRY and CDR2 SYGVKD come from the germline V gene. The CDR3 extends over 14 amino acids.

This clonotype was seen at least ten times. V and J are TRBV4-3 and TRBJ1-2; TRBD1 might be the D (6 bases). The germline V gene has CDR1 LGHNA and CDR2 YSLEER. CDR3 length: 13 residues. V gave up 0 bases and J gave up 5 bases, with 7 bases separating them. The CDR3 sequence: CASSQDGQYGYTF. The CDR3 DNA reads as TGCGCCAGCAGCCAAGATGGACAGTATGGCTACACCTTC.

This clonotype has ten or more counts. DNA for the CDR3: TGCGCCAGCAGCACCTTACTAGCGGGAGAAGCAGATACGCAGTATTTT. It is translated as CASSTLLAGEADTQYF. The chain joins TRBV5-1 to TRBJ2-3, with TRBD2 identical over 11 bases. The CDR3 consists of 16 residues. The trim removed 4 bases at V and 4 bases at J, leaving 8 bases unmatched. Germline-derived CDR1 and CDR2 are SGHRS and YFSETQ.

J is TRBJ1-1 and V is TRBV7-8; 7 bases align to TRBD1. Germline lookup yields CDR1 SGHVS and CDR2 FQNEAQ. This CDR3 spans 12 amino acids. The V segment lost 6 bases and the J segment 7 bases; nucleotides outside the gene matches: 5. In DNA, the CDR3 is TGTGCCAGCAGACAGGACAGGAGTGAAGCTTTCTTT. Its protein product is CASRQDRSEAFF.

Of note for this clonotype: This may be a read error, as it is one base from a much larger clone. The J gene is TRBJ2-4, the V gene TRBV6-2 or TRBV6-3; D is ambiguous. The ends were cut back, 2 bases at V and 10 bases at J, with 6 bases in the middle. CDR3 length equals 11 residues. Germline V gene lookup returns CDR1 MNHEY and CDR2 SVGEGT. This CDR3 reads CASSYGRIQYF. Written as DNA, the CDR3 is TGTGCCAGCAGTTACGGTCGAATTCAGTACTTC.

This clonotype was counted between two and nine times. The chain combines TRBV6-2 or TRBV6-3 with TRBJ2-6; 7 bases align to TRBD1. Germline V CDR1 and CDR2: MNHEY, SVGEGT. The CDR3 is 18 residues long. The V gene end was trimmed by 4 bases and the J gene end by 3 bases; junction bases not matched to a gene: 12. The CDR3 protein is CASSSDRVGNVGANVLTF. The CDR3 coding sequence is TGTGCCAGCAGTTCCGACAGGGTGGGGAACGTTGGGGCCAACGTCCTGACTTTC.

This clonotype showed up many times. The chain carries TRBV28 and TRBJ1-5; D gene unclear. The CDR3 sequence is 12 residues long. The V gene's germline CDR1 is MDHEN and CDR2 SYDVKM. V was cut by 6 bases and J by 3 bases, with 6 bases left in between. The CDR3 here is CASSSPNQPQHF. The CDR3 region has the DNA TGTGCCAGCAGCTCACCCAATCAGCCCCAGCATTTT.

The sample holds many counts of this clonotype. V gene TRBV12-3 or TRBV12-4 combines with J gene TRBJ2-1; D not resolved. The CDR3 is made up of 10 amino acids. The germline V and J ends were trimmed by 6 bases and 10 bases, with 7 bases remaining between them. The DNA for the CDR3 is TGTGCCAGCAGCTTCGAAGAGCAGTTCTTC. This gives the protein CASSFEEQFF.

The rearrangement uses TRBV25-1 and TRBJ2-2, with D uncertain. CDR1 MGHDK and CDR2 SYGVNS come from the germline V gene. The V gene lost 1 base and the J gene lost 1 base, with 4 bases spanning the gap. The CDR3 sequence is 14 residues long. DNA for the CDR3: TGTGCCAGCAGTGAATTTGGGAACACCGGGGAGCTGTTTTTT. Translated, it gives CASSEFGNTGELFF.

In its sample, this clonotype was seen many times. The CDR3 region is CASSPGLAGETQYF. The CDR3, as DNA: TGTGCCAGCAGTCCGGGACTAGCGGGAGAGACCCAGTACTTC. The chain combines TRBV12-3 or TRBV12-4 with TRBJ2-5, with 12 bases lining up with TRBD2. This CDR3 has 14 amino acids. J gave up 4 bases and V 5 bases, and 2 bases lay outside the gene matches.

This clonotype has more than one count but fewer than ten. The chain links TRBV6-1 to TRBJ2-3; D might be TRBD2 (7 bases). Germline lookup yields CDR1 MNHNS and CDR2 SASEGT. V lost 6 bases, J lost 2 bases, and 12 bases lay in between. The CDR3 is 14 residues long. Written as DNA, the CDR3 is TGTGCCAGCAGCAGGGCGGGGGCCACAGATACGCAGTATTTT. This encodes CASSRAGATDTQYF.

The chain combines TRBV20-1 with TRBJ2-5, with unresolved D. In germline, CDR1 is DFQATT, CDR2 SNEGSKA (reference sequence). The V gene lost 4 bases and the J gene lost 1 base, with 7 bases spanning the gap. The CDR3 length is 12 residues. CDR3 in DNA: TGCAGTGCTAACCAGGTCCAAGAGACCCAGTACTTC. Its translation is CSANQVQETQYF.

The CDR3 is CASSALGGRANEQFF. The CDR3 nucleotides read TGTGCCAGCAGTGCCTTAGGGGGGAGGGCCAATGAGCAGTTCTTC. The rearrangement links TRBV27 to TRBJ2-1, with D tentatively TRBD2 (7 bases). The germline gives CDR1 MNHEY, CDR2 SMNVEV (reference sequence). The CDR3 sequence is 15 residues long. V was cut by 5 bases and J by 6 bases, with 17 bases left in between.

This clonotype was counted only a few times. The genes are TRBV27 and TRBJ2-2; a weak D match, TRBD2 (6 bases). Germline V gives CDR1 MNHEY, CDR2 SMNVEV (reference sequence). V gave up 5 bases and J gave up 7 bases, with 8 bases separating them. This CDR3 region has 12 residues. The CDR3 reads CASSRGFGELFF. The CDR3 DNA follows: TGTGCCAGCAGTCGGGGGTTCGGGGAGCTGTTTTTT.

This chain uses TRBV27 with TRBJ1-5; D is uncertain. V was cut by 5 bases and J by 4 bases, with 6 bases left in between. The CDR3 sequence is 12 residues long. Germline V gene lookup returns CDR1 MNHEY and CDR2 SMNVEV (reference sequence). The DNA of the CDR3 is TGTGCCAGCAGTGGCCAGAATCAGCCCCAGCATTTT. Its protein is CASSGQNQPQHF.